The entry below describes one T cell receptor (beta chain). The CDR3 loop spans 15 amino acids. Germline V gene data show CDR1 as KGHSH and CDR2 as LQKENI. With 5 bases clipped from V and 0 bases from J, the junction kept 6 bases outside the gene matches. Original processing methods: Reference gene primer amplification yielded estimated nucleated cell counts. Here immunoSEQ multiplex PCR was the method, and the copy in TCRdb shows in-frame clones only, minus some. V and J calls and clone size are as listed in that table; D and trimming were resolved from the DNA. The table has 280,000 or so clones, more than 75% seen once. This record comes from a study of blood T cell repertoires in COVID-19. Across the study: Sites in the United States, Italy and Spain provided acute and convalescent COVID-19 samples. In each case, the material was cDNA or gDNA derived from T cells, B-cell-depleted T cells, or PBMCs.

This receptor was taken from a woman aged 30 to 39 who had recovered from COVID-19. This rearrangement joins TRBV18 to TRBJ1-1, with 7 bases identical to TRBD1. The sequencing input was peripheral blood. CDR3 sequence reads: CASSSGQSMNTEAFF. CDR3 nucleotides: TGTGCCAGCTCATCGGGACAGTCCATGAACACTGAAGCTTTCTTT.